Below, one TCR beta chain is given with its context. Its antigen is currently unknown. The data stem from a study of cytomegalovirus exposure and HLA in healthy donors. Study information: Approximately 190 million T cells yielded around 100 million unique TCR beta sequences, as an earlier analysis found. Assignment to the Caucasian-associated ancestry cluster applied to around 80% of the approximately 390 genotyped donors. Study-level points and caveats: In an earlier analysis, productive rearrangement rates for most beta V segments clustered near 87% or 30%.

Among the donors, all were healthy bone marrow donors. 60 Vbeta and 13 Jbeta primers were used in PCR. TCRdb's copy holds only in-frame clones and misses some; the assay was immunoSEQ multiplex PCR. The data contain 120,000 or so clones, roughly two thirds of them singletons. The CDR3 extends over 13 amino acids. Per the germline V gene, CDR1 is SGHDT and CDR2 is YYEEEE. The germline V and J ends were trimmed by 5 bases and 5 bases, with 11 bases remaining between them. Sequencing used PBMCs. The sequence was collected from a man aged 25 to 40 in good health and CMV-seropositive. The rearrangement links TRBV5-6 to TRBJ2-1; D is ambiguous. This CDR3 reads CASSPGPDNEQFF. CDR3 in DNA: TGTGCCAGCAGTCCCGGTCCGGACAATGAGCAGTTCTTC.